This passage covers 16 T cell receptor beta chains from one sample sequenced in a study of blood T cell repertoires in COVID-19. Clones were read by immunoSEQ multiplex PCR, and TCRdb kept only the in-frame ones, dropping some. In the table there are tens of thousands of clones, around nine tenths of which are singletons. Material for sequencing was peripheral blood. These TCRs come from a man aged 55 to 70 with active or convalescent COVID-19.

This clone occurred once. The chain joins TRBV7-6 to TRBJ2-7; possibly TRBD1 for D (5 bases). Germline CDR1 is SGHVS and CDR2 is FNYEAQ. V lost 5 bases to trimming and J lost 2 bases, with 19 bases between them. The CDR3 totals 16 residues. The DNA of the CDR3 is TGTGCCAGCAGCCGAATTACCAGGCCCAGGGCCTACGAGCAGTACTTC. Translated, it gives CASSRITRPRAYEQYF.

This clone was observed once. V usage is TRBV30 and J usage is TRBJ2-1; 7 bases line up with TRBD2. This CDR3 has 15 amino acids. V lost 5 bases and J lost 3; bases outside the gene matches: 10. Germline V gene data show CDR1 as GTSNPN and CDR2 as SVGIG (reference sequence). CDR3 protein: CAWATSSGNYNEQFF. The CDR3 DNA is TGTGCCTGGGCCACCTCTAGCGGCAACTACAATGAGCAGTTCTTC.

This chain connects TRBV29-1 to TRBJ2-5; 11 bases line up with TRBD2. This CDR3 has 15 amino acids. Germline V gene sequence: CDR1 SQVTM, CDR2 ANQGSEA. Trimming at V came to 0 bases and at J to 9 bases, leaving 9 bases not matched to a gene. In nucleotides, the CDR3 is TGCAGCGTTGAAGATCTAGCGGGGGGCTGGGGGGCCCAGTACTTC. Translating gives CSVEDLAGGWGAQYF.

The chain links TRBV7-2 to TRBJ1-1, with a weak D call TRBD1 (6 bases). The ends were cut back, 5 bases at V and 3 bases at J, with 13 bases in the middle. This CDR3 spans 14 amino acids. CDR1 SGHTA and CDR2 FQGNSA come from the germline V gene. The CDR3 region has the DNA TGTGCCAGCAGCGAGCAGGGGCTTCACACTGAAGCTTTCTTT. Translating gives CASSEQGLHTEAFF.

This rearrangement joins TRBV20-1 to TRBJ2-1; the D is unclear. The CDR3 sequence is 11 residues long. CDR1 and CDR2 from the germline V gene are DFQATT and SNEGSKA (reference sequence). Between the trimmed V and J ends, which lost 3 bases and 7 bases, there was a span of 7 bases. CDR3 residues: CSASPVNEQFF. Here the CDR3 DNA reads TGCAGTGCTAGTCCCGTAAATGAGCAGTTCTTC.

This clone was detected only once. The rearrangement links TRBV5-8 to TRBJ2-6; D gene uncertain. CDR1 and CDR2 (germline): SGHTS, YDEGEE. The CDR3 has 13 residues. The V and J ends lost 4 bases and 0 bases respectively, with 2 bases between them. The CDR3 DNA reads as TGTGCCAGCAGCCTCTCTGGGGCCAACGTCCTGACTTTC. Translation: CASSLSGANVLTF.

The CDR3 here is CASTFRRTEAFF. For the CDR3, the DNA is TGTGCCAGTACTTTTAGGCGGACTGAAGCTTTCTTT. The gene calls are TRBV19 and TRBJ1-1; D remains unclear. The CDR3 has 12 amino acids. Trimming cost V 7 bases and J 5 bases, with 11 bases left between them. The germline V gene encodes CDR1 LNHDA and CDR2 SQIVND (reference sequence).

The J gene is TRBJ1-6, the V gene TRBV6-5, with 8 bases aligning to TRBD1. The J segment lost 10 bases and the V segment lost 0 bases, leaving 5 bases of the junction unmatched. This CDR3 spans 15 amino acids. CDR1 and CDR2 (germline): MNHEY, SVGAGI. In nucleotides, the CDR3 is TGTGCCAGCAGTTACTCTAGCGGACAGGGCTCACCCCTCCACTTT. Translation gives CASSYSSGQGSPLHF.

This clone is a singleton in its sample. The V gene is TRBV20-1, the J gene TRBJ1-1; D remains unclear. The CDR3 runs to 10 residues. Germline V CDR1 and CDR2: DFQATT, SNEGSKA (reference sequence). Trimming removed 5 bases from V and 2 bases from J, with 3 bases in between. The CDR3 loop is CSASNTEAFF. The CDR3 nucleotides read TGCAGTGCTTCAAACACTGAAGCTTTCTTT.

This chain connects TRBV11-2 to TRBJ2-3, with D perhaps TRBD1 (5 bases). Germline CDR1 and CDR2: SGHAT and FQNNGV. The CDR3 totals 16 residues. Trimming shortened V by 1 base and J by 2 bases, and 13 bases separated the two germline ends. CDR3 protein: CASSLAGDSYTDTQYF. The CDR3 DNA is TGTGCCAGCAGCTTAGCGGGTGACAGTTACACAGATACGCAGTATTTT.

The chain joins TRBV2 to TRBJ2-2; 11 positions match TRBD1. There are 16 residues in the CDR3. Germline assignment: CDR1 SNHLY and CDR2 FYNNEI. V was clipped by 4 bases and J by 3 bases; unmatched bases: 4. The DNA for the CDR3 is TGTGCCAGCAGTGGGACAGGGGGCGCGCACACCGGGGAGCTGTTTTTT. It translates to CASSGTGGAHTGELFF.

J is TRBJ2-2 and V is TRBV2; TRBD1 aligns across 7 bases. J was trimmed by 2 bases and V by 2 bases; bases with no gene match: 11. CDR1 is SNHLY and CDR2 is FYNNEI in the germline V gene. There are 18 residues in the CDR3. CDR3 loop: CASSELGPGQLNTGELFF. The CDR3 DNA sequence: TGTGCCAGCAGTGAACTGGGTCCGGGACAGCTTAACACCGGGGAGCTGTTTTTT.

The rearrangement joins TRBV29-1 to TRBJ1-1; D perhaps matches TRBD1 (6 bases). CDR1 is SQVTM, CDR2 ANQGSEA, per germline. The CDR3 sequence is 12 residues long. Trimming pared 6 bases from V and 5 bases from J, leaving 13 bases between. The CDR3 region has the DNA TGCAGCGTAACCACAGGGAATACTGAAGCTTTCTTT. It specifies CSVTTGNTEAFF.

This clone turned up a few times. This rearrangement joins TRBV2 to TRBJ2-3; 8 bases line up with TRBD1. CDR3 size: 15 residues. The germline V gene has CDR1 SNHLY and CDR2 FYNNEI. The V gene end was trimmed by 5 bases and the J gene end by 2 bases; junction bases not matched to a gene: 6. Written as DNA, the CDR3 is TGTGCCAGCAGTCTCGGGACAGGTTCCACAGATACGCAGTATTTT. This codes for CASSLGTGSTDTQYF.

This clone was seen a few times. As DNA, the CDR3 is TGTGCCAGCAGCTTGCGGTCGAACACTGAAGCTTTCTTT. Protein product: CASSLRSNTEAFF. V and J are TRBV5-4 and TRBJ1-1, with D uncertain. The germline gives CDR1 SGHNT, CDR2 YYREEE (reference sequence). Trimming removed 1 base at V and 1 base at J, with 5 bases between. This CDR3 contains 13 residues.

The CDR3 DNA follows: TGTGCCAGCAGCTCATCCGGGACTAAAACCGGCCACACAGATACGCAGTATTTT. The encoded protein is CASSSSGTKTGHTDTQYF. The rearrangement uses TRBV7-2 and TRBJ2-3; 7 bases fit TRBD2. The CDR3 is 18 amino acids. Germline CDR1 reads SGHTA; CDR2 reads FQGNSA. The V gene end was trimmed by 4 bases and the J gene end by 2 bases; junction bases not matched to a gene: 15.